This passage covers 14 T cell receptor beta chains from one sample sequenced in a study of type 1 and type 2 diabetes patients. Genomic DNA was the PCR template. Amplification of the beta chain CDR3 used 30 forward and 13 reverse multiplex primers. MiXCR, run by TCRdb on the multiplex PCR reads, gives a single entry per CDR3 protein. The table lists a few hundred thousand distinct CDR3 sequences, approximately 45% of them singletons. The source material was peripheral blood mononuclear cells (PBMCs). These TCRs come from a man in his late teens or twenties with type 2 diabetes.

As for this clonotype: Its ends do not fully match the called genes, so a read error is possible. The chain's CDR3 is CASSLDWGETQYF. In nucleotides, the CDR3 is TGTGCCAGTAGTCTAGACTGGGGGGAGACCCAGTACTTC. The chain carries TRBV19 and TRBJ2-5; D is perhaps TRBD1 or TRBD2 (5 bases each). The CDR3 has 13 amino acids. Germline V lookup: CDR1 LNHDA, CDR2 SQIVND (reference sequence).

CDR3 coding DNA: TGTGCCAGTAGTCAACAGGGGATCGGGGAGCTGTTTTTT. Its translation is CASSQQGIGELFF. The J gene is TRBJ2-2, the V gene TRBV19; 7 bases agree with TRBD1. CDR3 size: 13 residues. The trim removed 5 bases at V and 7 bases at J, leaving 4 bases unmatched. The germline V gene encodes CDR1 LNHDA and CDR2 SQIVND (reference sequence).

The V gene is TRBV28, the J gene TRBJ2-7; the D gene is possibly TRBD2 (6 bases). The CDR3 covers 13 residues. In germline, CDR1 is MDHEN, CDR2 SYDVKM. With 6 bases removed from V and 2 bases from J, the gap between germline ends came to 11 bases. The CDR3, as DNA: TGTGCCAGCAGACTGACTAGGGCCTACGAGCAGTACTTC. Translated, it gives CASRLTRAYEQYF.

This chain connects TRBV7-4 to TRBJ2-7, with TRBD1 identical over 8 bases. CDR1 and CDR2 (germline): SGHVT, SQSDAQ. CDR3 length: 15 amino acids. The junction had 8 bases not matched to a gene; V was cut back by 5 bases and J by 2 bases. The CDR3 region has the DNA TGTGCCAGCAGCCTACAGGGGGGAAAGACCTACGAGCAGTACTTC. Protein: CASSLQGGKTYEQYF.

On this clonotype: This may stem from a read error, because a much larger clone lies one nucleotide away. The conserved final phenylalanine or tryptophan is absent from the CDR3, which likely points to a read error. V is TRBV2 and J is TRBJ1-1; D is undetermined. CDR1 SNHLY and CDR2 FYNNEI come from the germline V gene. The length of the CDR3 is 12 residues. Trimming shortened V by 7 bases and J by 1 base, and 7 bases separated the two germline ends. As DNA, the CDR3 is TGTGCCAGCACAACGGAGAACACTGAAGCTTTCCTT. It encodes CASTTENTEAFL.

This sequence joins TRBV9 and TRBJ2-5, with D perhaps assigned TRBD1 or TRBD2 (5 bases each). Germline CDR1 SGDLS, CDR2 YYNGEE. This CDR3 is 16 amino acids long. Trimming took off 0 bases at V and 5 bases at J, with 17 bases between the two ends. The chain's CDR3 is CASSVDEGRVWETQYF. DNA for the CDR3: TGTGCCAGCAGCGTAGACGAGGGGCGAGTTTGGGAGACCCAGTACTTC. The variable domain in full, completed from reference TRBV9 and TRBJ2-5, reads DSGVTQTPKHLITATGQRVTLRCSPRSGDLSVYWYQQSLDQGLQFLIQYYNGEERAKGNILERFSAQQFPDLHSELNLSSLELGDSALYFCASSVDEGRVWETQYFGPGTRLLVL.

The chain recombines TRBV6-6 with TRBJ1-2; D unresolved. V shed 5 bases and J shed 5 bases, with 12 bases lying between them. Per the germline V gene, CDR1 is MNHNY and CDR2 is SVGAGI (reference sequence). The CDR3 spans 13 residues. The CDR3 spells CASSDVGRYGYTF. CDR3 nucleotides: TGTGCCAGCAGTGATGTAGGACGGTATGGCTACACCTTC.

The table lists this clonotype with many counts. This chain links TRBV20-1 with TRBJ1-2; no firm D call. The germline CDR1 and CDR2 sequences are DFQATT and SNEGSKA (reference sequence). V lost 6 bases and J lost 5, with 13 bases in between. The CDR3 is 12 amino acids. The chain's CDR3 is CSAQNQFYGYTF. In DNA, the CDR3 is TGCAGTGCCCAAAACCAATTTTATGGCTACACCTTC.

There are a few counts of this clonotype. The chain carries TRBV7-8 and TRBJ2-7; maybe TRBD1 (8 bases). This CDR3 contains 15 residues. Germline V gene lookup returns CDR1 SGHVS and CDR2 FQNEAQ. Trimming cost V 3 bases and J 10 bases, with 22 bases left between them. CDR3 protein: CASSLSEQGGFRQYF. In nucleotides, the CDR3 is TGTGCCAGCAGCTTGAGTGAACAGGGGGGGTTTAGACAGTACTTC.

This clonotype was detected a few times. The chain recombines TRBV10-2 with TRBJ2-7; D is perhaps TRBD1 (6 bases). Per the germline V gene, CDR1 is WSHSY and CDR2 is SAAADI. The CDR3 runs to 15 residues. V gave up 7 bases and J gave up 0 bases, with 16 bases separating them. CDR3 sequence (DNA): TGCGCCAGCACTCAAGGGGGATACCCCTCCTACGAGCAGTACTTC. Protein sequence: CASTQGGYPSYEQYF.

The CDR3 region is CASSVGGSEGETQYF. In nucleotides, the CDR3 is TGTGCCAGCAGCGTAGGGGGCAGCGAGGGAGAGACCCAGTACTTC. The chain uses TRBV9 and TRBJ2-5; D possibly uses TRBD1 or TRBD2 (5 bases each). Germline assignment: CDR1 SGDLS and CDR2 YYNGEE. The CDR3 length is 15 residues. Trimming pared 0 bases from V and 4 bases from J, leaving 13 bases between.

As to this clonotype: With a much larger clone just one base away, this may be a read error. The DNA of the CDR3 is TGTGCCAGCAGTTCACAGGACTATGGCTACACCTTC. Residues: CASSSQDYGYTF. The chain couples TRBV7-8 to TRBJ1-2; D is possibly TRBD1 (5 bases). The germline V gene has CDR1 SGHVS and CDR2 FQNEAQ. The CDR3 has 12 residues. V was pared by 6 bases and J by 3 bases, with 8 bases between.

This clonotype appeared a single time. The CDR3 loop reads CASRLDRDGAYYEQYF. The DNA for the CDR3 is TGTGCCAGCAGACTCGACCGGGACGGTGCTTACTACGAGCAGTACTTC. This chain links TRBV6-4 with TRBJ2-7; D could derive from TRBD1 or TRBD2 (5 bases each). The CDR3 is 16 residues long. V was cut by 6 bases and J by 3 bases, with 21 bases left in between. The V gene's germline CDR1 is MRHNA and CDR2 SNTAGT.

The chain is built from TRBV9 and TRBJ1-2; no reliable D call. Trimming shortened V by 3 bases and J by 3 bases, and 15 bases separated the two germline ends. Germline CDR1 SGDLS, CDR2 YYNGEE. This CDR3 is 15 amino acids long. The CDR3 loop reads CASSAPTAGDYGYTF. The CDR3 nucleotides are TGTGCCAGCAGCGCCCCGACGGCGGGCGACTATGGCTACACCTTC.